The 25 T cell receptor beta chains reported below all come from one sample, sequenced in a study of cytomegalovirus exposure and HLA in healthy donors. The study ran its PCR with 60 Vbeta and 13 Jbeta primers. The table came from immunoSEQ multiplex PCR; TCRdb's copy has only in-frame clones and leaves some out. This sample has under 200,000 clones, with roughly 80% found just once. Sequencing input: PBMCs. These receptors came from a male donor in good health and CMV-seronegative.

This sequence joins TRBV10-3 and TRBJ2-1, with TRBD2 matching over 8 bases. Germline V lookup: CDR1 ENHRY, CDR2 SYGVKD. With V trimmed by 0 bases and J by 8 bases, 6 bases remained unmatched. CDR3 length: 15 amino acids. The CDR3 DNA is TGTGCCATCAGTGAGTCGAATGCGGGAGGCCATGAGCAGTTCTTC. Protein product: CAISESNAGGHEQFF.

The chain combines TRBV6-4 with TRBJ2-3, with 9 bases identical to TRBD2. Germline-derived CDR1 and CDR2 are MRHNA and SNTAGT. V trimming: 6 bases; J trimming: 2 bases; junction bases outside the gene matches: 9. The CDR3 spans 16 residues. The CDR3 spells CASSAQLAGHTDTQYF. The CDR3 nucleotides read TGTGCCAGCAGCGCACAACTAGCGGGCCACACAGATACGCAGTATTTT.

This clone showed up just a few times. The genes are TRBV19 and TRBJ2-5; no clear D gene. CDR1 is LNHDA, CDR2 SQIVND, per germline (reference sequence). CDR3 length equals 13 residues. V lost 4 bases and J 4 bases, leaving 10 bases between the germline ends. The CDR3 sequence is CASSSLGRETQYF. DNA of the CDR3: TGTGCCAGTAGTAGCCTAGGTAGAGAGACCCAGTACTTC.

The gene calls are TRBV6-5 and TRBJ1-4; 7 bases are a match to TRBD1. V shed 2 bases and J 7 bases; nucleotides not matched to a gene: 10. This CDR3 is 16 amino acids long. CDR1 MNHEY and CDR2 SVGAGI come from the germline V gene. In DNA form, the CDR3 reads TGTGCCAGCAGTTACGTACAGGGGTTGTTGGGTGAAAAACTGTTTTTT. Its translation: CASSYVQGLLGEKLFF.

The J gene is TRBJ2-5, the V gene TRBV6-4; 8 nucleotides match TRBD1. The CDR3 totals 14 residues. The germline CDR1 and CDR2 sequences are MRHNA and SNTAGT. Trimming took 2 bases from V and 5 from J; bases not matched to a gene: 4. CDR3 in DNA: TGTGCCAGCAGTGACGGACAGGGAGGCGAGACCCAGTACTTC. Translating it yields CASSDGQGGETQYF.

This sequence joins TRBV18 and TRBJ2-7; 7 bases are shared with TRBD1. V was clipped by 5 bases and J by 4 bases; unmatched bases: 2. Germline CDR1 is KGHSH and CDR2 is LQKENI. This CDR3 is built from 12 residues. The CDR3 reads CASSSTGYEQYF. For the CDR3, the DNA is TGTGCCAGCTCATCGACAGGGTACGAGCAGTACTTC.

The genes are TRBV7-8 and TRBJ2-7; no clear D gene. Germline V gene lookup returns CDR1 SGHVS and CDR2 FQNEAQ. CDR3 length equals 11 residues. V lost 5 bases, J lost 5 bases, and 7 bases lay in between. For the CDR3, the DNA is TGTGCCAGCAGCCCGTGGCACGAGCAGTACTTC. Translating gives CASSPWHEQYF.

V gene TRBV18 combines with J gene TRBJ2-1; the match to TRBD2 covers 8 bases. Germline V gene sequence: CDR1 KGHSH, CDR2 LQKENI. J was trimmed by 4 bases and V by 2 bases; bases with no gene match: 10. This CDR3 comprises 17 residues. For the CDR3, the DNA is TGTGCCAGCTCACCAATACCCCCACTAGCGGTATACAATGAGCAGTTCTTC. Its protein product is CASSPIPPLAVYNEQFF. The whole variable domain, remainder taken from reference TRBV18 and TRBJ2-1, is NAGVMQNPRHLVRRRGQEARLRCSPMKGHSHVYWYRQLPEEGLKFMVYLQKENIIDESGMPKERFSAEFPKEGPSILRIQQVVRGDSAAYFCASSPIPPLAVYNEQFFGPGTRLTVL.

There are a few counts of this clone. The chain couples TRBV28 to TRBJ1-2, with D possibly being TRBD1 (6 bases). V lost 8 bases and J lost 4, with 14 bases in between. The germline CDR1 and CDR2 sequences are MDHEN and SYDVKM. This CDR3 has 13 residues. DNA of the CDR3: TGTGCCAGCCGCAGGGGCTCATCCTATGGCTACACCTTC. Translating gives CASRRGSSYGYTF.

The chain has TRBV5-1 and TRBJ2-3; 10 bases agree with TRBD2. In germline, CDR1 is SGHRS, CDR2 YFSETQ. Trimming at V came to 4 bases and at J to 1 base, leaving 6 bases not matched to a gene. The CDR3 runs to 16 residues. CDR3 loop: CASSPPGTSGTDTQYF. CDR3 sequence (DNA): TGCGCCAGCAGCCCACCCGGGACTAGCGGCACAGATACGCAGTATTTT.

The chain joins TRBV5-1 to TRBJ2-2; tentatively, D is TRBD1 (6 bases). CDR3 size: 13 residues. Germline CDR1 is SGHRS and CDR2 is YFSETQ. V lost 2 bases and J 6 bases, leaving 8 bases between the germline ends. CDR3 nucleotides: TGCGCCAGCAGCTTACAGGGACCCGGGGAGCTGTTTTTT. Translated, it gives CASSLQGPGELFF.

The chain links TRBV11-2 to TRBJ1-1; D is ambiguous. The CDR3 has 13 residues. Trimming stripped 1 base from V and 8 bases from J, with 11 bases between. Germline loops: CDR1 SGHAT, CDR2 FQNNGV. The CDR3, as DNA: TGTGCCAGCAGCTTAGTTCGTCGAGGGGAAGCTTTCTTT. Its protein is CASSLVRRGEAFF. The full variable domain, completed using reference TRBV11-2 and TRBJ1-1, is EAGVAQSPRYKIIEKRQSVAFWCNPISGHATLYWYQQILGQGPKLLIQFQNNGVVDDSQLPKDRFSAERLKGVDSTLKIQPAKLEDSAVYLCASSLVRRGEAFFGQGTRLTVV.

This chain uses TRBV10-2 with TRBJ2-7, with TRBD1 as a possible D gene (5 bases). This CDR3 region has 14 residues. CDR1 and CDR2 from the germline V gene are WSHSY and SAAADI. With 3 bases removed from V and 6 bases from J, the gap between germline ends came to 15 bases. The CDR3 sequence is CASSDGARVCEQYF. The CDR3 DNA is TGCGCCAGCAGTGATGGGGCCAGGGTTTGCGAGCAGTACTTC.

The rearrangement links TRBV4-2 to TRBJ1-2, with D hard to call. CDR1 and CDR2 from the germline V gene are LGHNA and YNFKEQ. The CDR3 loop spans 15 amino acids. The V gene lost 0 bases and the J gene lost 0 bases, with 8 bases spanning the gap. CDR3 amino acids: CASSQDLEANYGYTF. DNA of the CDR3: TGTGCCAGCAGCCAAGATTTGGAGGCTAACTATGGCTACACCTTC.

V and J are TRBV27 and TRBJ1-5; a possible D gene is TRBD1 (6 bases). Trimming pared 4 bases from V and 4 bases from J, leaving 8 bases between. Germline V CDR1 and CDR2: MNHEY, SMNVEV (reference sequence). The CDR3 contains 13 residues. CDR3 amino acids: CASSYTGNQPQHF. CDR3 DNA sequence: TGTGCCAGCAGTTATACAGGGAATCAGCCCCAGCATTTT.

This chain uses TRBV5-4 with TRBJ1-1; D gene uncertain. This CDR3 contains 11 residues. The V end was cut by 0 bases, the J end by 7 bases, with 4 bases between. The germline V gene has CDR1 SGHNT and CDR2 YYREEE (reference sequence). The CDR3 nucleotides are TGTGCCAGCAGCTTGGCTCTTGAAGCTTTCTTT. This translates into CASSLALEAFF.

The V gene is TRBV4-1, the J gene TRBJ2-2; 7 nucleotides match TRBD2. Germline values: CDR1 MGHRA, CDR2 YSYEKL. The CDR3 totals 16 residues. With V trimmed by 1 base and J by 3 bases, 5 bases remained unmatched. The CDR3 DNA sequence: TGCGCCAGCAGCCAAGGGACTAGTGAGGACACCGGGGAGCTGTTTTTT. It codes for CASSQGTSEDTGELFF.

The chain recombines TRBV6-1 with TRBJ1-2, with D maybe TRBD1 (5 bases). Per germline, CDR1 MNHNS and CDR2 SASEGT. This CDR3 is 12 amino acids long. Trimming stripped 10 bases from V and 4 bases from J, with 13 bases between. This chain's CDR3 is CATSRGGYGYTF. Here the CDR3 DNA reads TGTGCCACCTCGCGGGGCGGCTATGGCTACACCTTC.

V usage is TRBV28 and J usage is TRBJ1-5; 8 nucleotides align to TRBD1. The CDR3 loop spans 16 amino acids. Germline CDR1 MDHEN, CDR2 SYDVKM. J lost 4 bases, V lost 6 bases, and 11 bases had no gene match. The CDR3 DNA reads TGTGCCAGCAGACCTTACGACAGGGGTCGAAATCAGCCCCAGCATTTT. It specifies CASRPYDRGRNQPQHF.

This chain joins TRBV7-6 and TRBJ1-6; the match to TRBD1 covers 10 bases. The trim removed 5 bases at V and 6 bases at J, leaving 1 base unmatched. Germline values: CDR1 SGHVS, CDR2 FNYEAQ. This CDR3 region has 14 residues. For the CDR3, the DNA is TGTGCCAGCAGCAGACAGGGGGCTAATTCACCCCTCCACTTT. Protein product: CASSRQGANSPLHF.

This clone is deemed medium-sized (0.01 to 0.1%). The CDR3 reads CASSAGTEPNTEAFF. The CDR3 nucleotides are TGTGCCAGCAGCGCCGGGACAGAGCCGAACACTGAAGCTTTCTTT. V gene TRBV6-1 combines with J gene TRBJ1-1, with 7 nucleotides matching TRBD1. The junction had 8 bases not matched to a gene; V was cut back by 6 bases and J by 1 base. This CDR3 comprises 15 residues. Germline values: CDR1 MNHNS, CDR2 SASEGT.

This rearrangement joins TRBV6-1 to TRBJ2-7, with D possibly TRBD2 on 5 matching bases. CDR3 size: 14 residues. V lost 5 bases and J lost 2, with 13 bases in between. From germline, CDR1 is MNHNS and CDR2 SASEGT. The CDR3, as DNA: TGTGCCAGCAGTTCAGAAGACGGGACCTACGAGCAGTACTTC. Protein product: CASSSEDGTYEQYF.

The chain carries TRBV7-9 and TRBJ2-2, with 9 bases identical to TRBD1. The CDR3 totals 13 residues. J gave up 6 bases and V 5 bases, and 1 base lay outside the gene matches. Germline V CDR1 and CDR2: SEHNR, FQNEAQ (reference sequence). CDR3 sequence: CASSGQGSGELFF. The CDR3 DNA is TGTGCCAGCAGCGGACAGGGGTCCGGGGAGCTGTTTTTT. Combining the CDR3 with reference TRBV7-9 and TRBJ2-2 gives the whole variable domain DTGVSQNPRHKITKRGQNVTFRCDPISEHNRLYWYRQTLGQGPEFLTYFQNEAQLEKSRLLSDRFSAERPKGSFSTLEIQRTEQGDSAMYLCASSGQGSGELFFGEGSRLTVL.

The chain is built from TRBV11-2 and TRBJ1-6, with D maybe TRBD1 (5 bases). Germline loops: CDR1 SGHAT, CDR2 FQNNGV. The V end was cut by 1 base, the J end by 6 bases, with 7 bases between. CDR3 length: 14 residues. The CDR3 DNA sequence: TGTGCCAGCAGCTTAGTCCAGGGTAATTCACCCCTCCACTTT. Amino acids: CASSLVQGNSPLHF.

The V call is TRBV9, the J call TRBJ1-1, with D maybe TRBD1 (6 bases). The CDR3 sequence is 14 residues long. Looked up from germline, CDR1 is SGDLS and CDR2 is YYNGEE. V was clipped by 4 bases and J by 0 bases, with 10 bases between them. The CDR3 sequence: CASSPRGMNTEAFF. CDR3 sequence (DNA): TGTGCCAGCAGCCCCAGGGGTATGAACACTGAAGCTTTCTTT.